One and the same sample provided the 19 T cell receptor beta chains below, sequenced in a study of cytomegalovirus exposure and HLA in healthy donors. The PCR was carried out with 60 Vbeta primers and 13 Jbeta primers. The method was immunoSEQ multiplex PCR; TCRdb's version includes in-frame clones alone and lacks a portion of them. The sample holds some 120,000 clones, roughly 9.9% seen once. Sequenced material: PBMCs. These receptors were taken from a man under 40 in good health and CMV-seronegative.

This clone came up a few times. Other DNA sequences in the sample encode the same CDR3. CDR3 amino acids: CAIRREGQGDNSPLHF. For the CDR3, the DNA is TGTGCCATCAGGAGGGAGGGGCAGGGTGATAATTCACCCCTCCACTTT. The V call is TRBV10-3, the J call TRBJ1-6, with a tentative D call TRBD1 (5 bases). Germline V gene sequence: CDR1 ENHRY, CDR2 SYGVKD. There are 16 residues in the CDR3. V was shortened by 6 bases and J by 5 bases, with 17 bases between the two germline ends.

The chain has TRBV5-6 and TRBJ1-3, with TRBD1 matching 7 bases. J was trimmed by 2 bases and V by 4 bases; bases with no gene match: 3. Germline V CDR1 and CDR2: SGHDT, YYEEEE. The CDR3 length is 14 residues. This chain's CDR3 is CASSVTGTGNTIYF. The CDR3 DNA reads TGTGCCAGCAGCGTGACAGGGACTGGAAACACCATATATTTT.

This clone was counted a few times. The CDR3: CASSIAGGTDTQYF. In DNA form, the CDR3 reads TGCGCCAGCAGTATAGCGGGAGGCACAGATACGCAGTATTTT. The chain has TRBV5-1 and TRBJ2-3, with 9 bases identical to TRBD2. Germline V gene sequence: CDR1 SGHRS, CDR2 YFSETQ. The CDR3 sequence is 14 residues long. Trimming removed 5 bases from V and 1 base from J; junction bases left unmatched: 2.

This chain uses TRBV5-4 with TRBJ2-7, with 7 bases identical to TRBD1. The germline V gene encodes CDR1 SGHNT and CDR2 YYREEE (reference sequence). The CDR3 covers 14 residues. Trimming cost V 5 bases and J 2 bases; bases outside gene matches: 7. CDR3 in DNA: TGTGCCAGCAGACCGGGGACAGCGACCTACGAGCAGTACTTC. Amino acid sequence: CASRPGTATYEQYF.

This clone has only a few counts. V gene TRBV30 combines with J gene TRBJ1-5, with 11 nucleotides matching TRBD1. This CDR3 region has 15 residues. J was trimmed by 1 base and V by 3 bases; bases with no gene match: 2. CDR1 and CDR2 (germline): GTSNPN, SVGIG (reference sequence). CDR3 DNA: TGTGCCTGGAGCGGACAGGGGGCAAGCAATCAGCCCCAGCATTTT. Translating it yields CAWSGQGASNQPQHF. The full variable domain, completed using reference TRBV30 and TRBJ1-5, is SQTIHQWPATLVQPVGSPLSLECTVEGTSNPNLYWYRQAAGRGLQLLFYSVGIGQISSEVPQNLSASRPQDRQFILSSKKLLLSDSGFYLCAWSGQGASNQPQHFGDGTRLSIL.

This clone has only a few counts. This chain uses TRBV28 with TRBJ1-5; D gene ambiguous. Germline loops: CDR1 MDHEN, CDR2 SYDVKM. Deletions cut 4 bases from V and 4 bases from J, with 11 bases between. The CDR3 consists of 14 residues. The CDR3 region is CASSYGEGNQPQHF. CDR3 sequence (DNA): TGTGCCAGCAGTTACGGGGAAGGTAATCAGCCCCAGCATTTT.

V usage is TRBV6-6 and J usage is TRBJ1-2, with D perhaps TRBD1 (5 bases). The CDR3 runs to 14 residues. V shed 6 bases and J shed 2 bases, with 13 bases lying between them. Germline V gene data show CDR1 as MNHNY and CDR2 as SVGAGI (reference sequence). CDR3 sequence: CASSALRQNYGYTF. The CDR3 coding sequence is TGTGCCAGCAGCGCCCTGAGACAGAACTATGGCTACACCTTC.

The chain recombines TRBV27 with TRBJ1-2, with a possible D match to TRBD1 (6 bases). CDR1 is MNHEY, CDR2 SMNVEV, per germline (reference sequence). V was clipped by 6 bases and J by 7 bases, with 12 bases between them. The CDR3 has 12 amino acids. The CDR3 reads CASSQTGLGYTF. The CDR3 DNA follows: TGTGCCAGCAGCCAAACAGGGCTTGGCTACACCTTC.

The chain couples TRBV30 to TRBJ1-4; D is unclear. The CDR3 totals 14 residues. Germline V gene sequence: CDR1 GTSNPN, CDR2 SVGIG (reference sequence). V was clipped by 0 bases and J by 8 bases, with 13 bases between them. The CDR3 DNA is TGTGCCTGGAGTGTATCCGACACCAAGGAAAAACTGTTTTTT. Translated: CAWSVSDTKEKLFF.

There are a few counts of this clone. This chain uses TRBV18 with TRBJ1-1; D gene uncertain. The CDR3 has 13 amino acids. From germline, CDR1 is KGHSH and CDR2 LQKENI. With 4 bases removed from V and 3 bases from J, the gap between germline ends came to 9 bases. DNA of the CDR3: TGTGCCAGCTCACGTCGGAGGGACACTGAAGCTTTCTTT. This sequence encodes CASSRRRDTEAFF.

This clone was counted only a few times. The chain recombines TRBV5-1 with TRBJ2-1; 14 positions agree with TRBD2. The germline CDR1 and CDR2 sequences are SGHRS and YFSETQ. There are 16 residues in the CDR3. Unmatched junction bases numbered 6, after V lost 3 bases and J lost 7 bases. The CDR3 sequence: CASSSGTSGRSNEQFF. The CDR3 DNA sequence: TGCGCCAGCAGCTCCGGGACTAGCGGGAGATCGAATGAGCAGTTCTTC.

This clone was found a few times. The chain uses TRBV5-1 and TRBJ1-1; a possible D gene is TRBD1 (5 bases). CDR3 length: 15 residues. Germline V gene sequence: CDR1 SGHRS, CDR2 YFSETQ. Trimming took 4 bases from V and 0 from J, leaving 13 bases between them. This CDR3 is CASSPGVLMNTEAFF. The CDR3 nucleotides are TGCGCCAGCAGCCCGGGGGTACTTATGAACACTGAAGCTTTCTTT. The variable domain in full, completed from reference TRBV5-1 and TRBJ1-1, reads KAGVTQTPRYLIKTRGQQVTLSCSPISGHRSVSWYQQTPGQGLQFLFEYFSETQRNKGNFPGRFSGRQFSNSRSEMNVSTLELGDSALYLCASSPGVLMNTEAFFGQGTRLTVV.

The chain employs TRBV7-9 and TRBJ1-4; 8 bases are a match to TRBD1. The CDR3 has 17 amino acids. Trimming took 4 bases from V and 7 from J; bases not matched to a gene: 14. The germline V gene encodes CDR1 SEHNR and CDR2 FQNEAQ (reference sequence). CDR3 coding DNA: TGTGCCAGCAGCTCCCCAAGTCCGGACAGGGAAGGTGAAAAACTGTTTTTT. This encodes CASSSPSPDREGEKLFF.

The chain joins TRBV6-5 to TRBJ2-1, with 12 bases matching TRBD1. Germline CDR1 is MNHEY and CDR2 is SVGAGI. The CDR3 length is 15 residues. The ends lost 0 bases at V and 12 bases at J; junction bases unmatched: 6. The CDR3 reads CASSYSGGQGAWQFF. DNA for the CDR3: TGTGCCAGCAGTTACTCCGGGGGACAGGGGGCCTGGCAGTTCTTC.

The DNA for the CDR3 is TGTGCCAGCACTCTGGGTGGCGTCAGGGGAACCTACAATGAGCAGTTCTTC. Translated, it gives CASTLGGVRGTYNEQFF. J is TRBJ2-1 and V is TRBV27; TRBD1 is a possible D gene (6 bases). From germline, CDR1 is MNHEY and CDR2 SMNVEV (reference sequence). Between the trimmed V and J ends, which lost 7 bases and 2 bases, there was a span of 21 bases. The CDR3 extends over 17 amino acids.

The genes are TRBV28 and TRBJ1-2, with D tentatively TRBD1 (5 bases). The CDR3 runs to 13 residues. V dropped 5 bases and J dropped 7 bases, with 14 bases sitting between them. The V gene's germline CDR1 is MDHEN and CDR2 SYDVKM. The CDR3 sequence: CASSRQRRSGYTF. The DNA of the CDR3 is TGTGCCAGCAGTCGACAGCGACGGTCTGGCTACACCTTC.

The chain is built from TRBV6-1 and TRBJ1-5; D unresolved. The germline V gene has CDR1 MNHNS and CDR2 SASEGT. The V gene lost 1 base and the J gene lost 2 bases, with 6 bases spanning the gap. The CDR3 contains 14 residues. The CDR3 is CASSEGVGNQPQHF. CDR3 nucleotides: TGTGCCAGCAGTGAAGGTGTAGGCAATCAGCCCCAGCATTTT.

This clone was detected a few times. CDR3 amino acids: CATSRGDSSNQPQHF. CDR3 nucleotide sequence: TGTGCCACCAGCAGAGGGGACAGTAGCAATCAGCCCCAGCATTTT. The chain uses TRBV15 and TRBJ1-5, with 7 positions matching TRBD1. This CDR3 is built from 15 residues. Germline V gives CDR1 LNHNV, CDR2 YYDKDF (reference sequence). Germline trimming cut 1 base from V and 0 bases from J; bases unmatched to any gene: 0.

This clone has a handful of counts. The chain joins TRBV2 to TRBJ1-3, with TRBD1 as a possible D gene (5 bases). V lost 6 bases and J 0 bases, leaving 12 bases between the germline ends. Germline V gene sequence: CDR1 SNHLY, CDR2 FYNNEI. The CDR3 totals 15 residues. Written as DNA, the CDR3 is TGTGCCAGCAGCTCGGGACTGAACTCTGGAAACACCATATATTTT. It yields the protein CASSSGLNSGNTIYF.